This TCR beta chain was recovered during a study of blood T cells in healthy people across ages. The study's findings and limits: There were more naive CD4+ cells and higher diversity in long-lived donors than in aged donors.

With a J-beta primer mix and a sample-barcoded 5' primer, a second PCR ran about 6 to 11 cycles. A template-switch adaptor with 12 random nucleotides tagged each cDNA molecule. Via MiXCR, TCRdb re-called the 5' RACE reads, giving one row per CDR3 protein. The data contain under 2 million distinct CDR3 sequences, roughly a third of them seen just once; the ten biggest clones take up 11%. The CDR3 length is 15 residues. Germline-derived CDR1 and CDR2 are KGHSH and LQKENI. The V end lost 5 bases, the J end lost 7 bases, and 18 bases lay between the germline ends. This clonotype was seen more than once but under ten times. What it binds is not known.

The sequenced sample was blood. V gene TRBV18 combines with J gene TRBJ2-1; D gene unclear. This sequence originates from a woman aged 30 to 39 in good health. This chain's CDR3 is CASSIVVKLGNEQFF. In DNA form, the CDR3 reads TGTGCCAGCTCAATCGTGGTAAAACTCGGGAATGAGCAGTTCTTC.